The clone carrying this T cell receptor (beta chain) is medium-sized within its sample. The CDR3 runs to 14 residues. V lost 5 bases, J lost 4 bases, and 11 bases lay in between. Per the germline V gene, CDR1 is MDHEN and CDR2 is SYDVKM. The entry originates in a study of early T cells in non-severe SARS-CoV-2 infection. Background on the study: Alpha and beta chains were unpaired, from unsorted whole-blood bulk RNA.

TCRdb passed the 5' RACE reads through MiXCR, listing each CDR3 protein once. The sample has 60,000 or so distinct CDR3 sequences; around 9% are singletons. The material sequenced was whole blood. The chain carries TRBV28 and TRBJ2-2; TRBD1 or TRBD2 may be the D gene (5 bases each). The clonotype comes from an adult who was a healthcare worker with PCR-confirmed SARS-CoV-2 infection or an uninfected control (not recorded which). CDR3 residues: CASSPGASTGELFF. CDR3 sequence (DNA): TGTGCCAGCAGTCCCGGGGCGAGCACCGGGGAGCTGTTTTTT. The variable domain in full, completed from reference TRBV28 and TRBJ2-2, reads DVKVTQSSRYLVKRTGEKVFLECVQDMDHENMFWYRQDPGLGLRLIYFSYDVKMKEKGDIPEGYSVSREKKERFSLILESASTNQTSMYLCASSPGASTGELFFGEGSRLTVL.